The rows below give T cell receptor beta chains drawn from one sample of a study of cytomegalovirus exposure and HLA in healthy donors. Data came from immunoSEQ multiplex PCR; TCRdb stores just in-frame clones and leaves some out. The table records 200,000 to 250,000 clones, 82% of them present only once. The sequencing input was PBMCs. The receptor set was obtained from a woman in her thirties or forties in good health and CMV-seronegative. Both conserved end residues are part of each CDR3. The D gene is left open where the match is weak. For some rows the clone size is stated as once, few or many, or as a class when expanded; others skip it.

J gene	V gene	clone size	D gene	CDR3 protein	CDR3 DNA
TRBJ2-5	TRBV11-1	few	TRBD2	CASSLVAGRETQYF	TGTGCCAGCAGCTTAGTAGCGGGACGTGAGACCCAGTACTTC
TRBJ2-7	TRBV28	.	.	CASSFREQYF	TGTGCCAGCAGTTTCAGGGAGCAGTACTTC
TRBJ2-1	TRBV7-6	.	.	CASSLEGAGDEQFF	TGTGCCAGCAGCTTAGAAGGGGCTGGGGATGAGCAGTTCTTC
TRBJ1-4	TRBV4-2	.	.	CASSTQLGGNEKLFF	TGTGCCAGCAGCACTCAACTCGGGGGAAATGAAAAACTGTTTTTT
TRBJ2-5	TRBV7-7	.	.	CASSLEGARETQYF	TGTGCTAGCAGCTTAGAAGGGGCTCGGGAGACCCAGTACTTC
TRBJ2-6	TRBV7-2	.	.	CASSLTGGANVLTF	TGTGCCAGCAGCCTAACTGGTGGGGCCAACGTCCTGACTTTC
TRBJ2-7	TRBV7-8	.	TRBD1	CASSPSRGLTYEQYF	TGTGCCAGCAGCCCCAGCAGGGGGCTAACCTACGAGCAGTACTTC
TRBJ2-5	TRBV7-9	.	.	CASSLSGVETQYF	TGTGCCAGCAGCTTATCGGGGGTAGAGACCCAGTACTTC
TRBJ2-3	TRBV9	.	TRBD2	CASSVGVAGGQLADTQYF	TGTGCCAGCAGCGTAGGGGTAGCGGGGGGGCAATTAGCAGATACGCAGTATTTT
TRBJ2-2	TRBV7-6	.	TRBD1	CASSSRNRGSGELFF	TGTGCCAGCAGCTCACGCAACAGGGGCTCTGGGGAGCTGTTTTTT
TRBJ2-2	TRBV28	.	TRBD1	CASSPTGGKNGELFF	TGTGCCAGCAGTCCAACAGGGGGCAAAAACGGGGAGCTGTTTTTT
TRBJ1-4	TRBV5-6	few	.	CASSLVRGAGEKLFF	TGTGCCAGCAGCTTGGTACGGGGGGCGGGTGAAAAACTGTTTTTT
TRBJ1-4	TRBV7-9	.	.	CASSHSRRGTNEKLFF	TGTGCCAGCAGCCACTCTCGGCGGGGAACTAATGAAAAACTGTTTTTT
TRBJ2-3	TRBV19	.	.	CASSIGQGTDTQYF	TGTGCCAGTAGTATAGGACAGGGCACAGATACGCAGTATTTT
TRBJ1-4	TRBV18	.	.	CASSLLGSGFNEKLFF	TGTGCCAGCTCCCTCCTCGGCAGCGGATTTAATGAAAAACTGTTTTTT
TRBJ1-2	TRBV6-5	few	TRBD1	CASSGGQGRGYTF	TGTGCCAGCAGTGGGGGACAGGGACGTGGCTACACCTTC
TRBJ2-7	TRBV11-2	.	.	CASSLDGSPYEQYF	TGTGCCAGCAGCTTAGATGGCAGTCCCTACGAGCAGTACTTC
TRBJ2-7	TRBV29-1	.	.	CSVARTAAYEQYF	TGCAGCGTTGCAAGGACAGCTGCCTACGAGCAGTACTTC
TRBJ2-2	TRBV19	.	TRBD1	CASSDRGRGGELFF	TGTGCCAGTAGTGACAGGGGGCGCGGCGGGGAGCTGTTTTTT
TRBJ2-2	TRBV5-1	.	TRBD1	CASSLPGGNTGELFF	TGCGCCAGCAGCTTGCCAGGGGGCAACACCGGGGAGCTGTTTTTT
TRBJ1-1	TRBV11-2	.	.	CASSTIPGTQDTEAFF	TGTGCCAGCAGCACCATCCCAGGGACTCAGGACACTGAAGCTTTCTTT
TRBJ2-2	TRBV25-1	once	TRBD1	CASSAPGQSYTEELFF	TGTGCCAGCAGTGCCCCGGGACAGTCTTACACCGAGGAGCTGTTTTTT
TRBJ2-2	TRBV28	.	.	CASSLPFGSENTGELFF	TGTGCCAGCAGTTTACCCTTCGGGTCAGAGAACACCGGGGAGCTGTTTTTT
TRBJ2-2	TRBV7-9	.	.	CASSLRGTGELFF	TGTGCCAGCAGCTTACGAGGGACCGGGGAGCTGTTTTTT
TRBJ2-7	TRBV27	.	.	CASSAPGLPYEQYF	TGTGCCAGCAGTGCCCCGGGACTGCCCTACGAGCAGTACTTC
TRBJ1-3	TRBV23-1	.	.	CASSLLGPARSGNTIYF	TGCGCCAGCAGTCTTCTTGGGCCGGCGCGCTCTGGAAACACCATATATTTT
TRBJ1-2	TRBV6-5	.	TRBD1	CASKRQGAPGYTF	TGTGCCAGCAAGAGACAGGGGGCGCCTGGCTACACCTTC
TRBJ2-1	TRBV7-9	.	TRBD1	CASSLASGRGRGEQFF	TGTGCCAGCAGCTTAGCGTCCGGCAGGGGGCGCGGTGAGCAGTTCTTC
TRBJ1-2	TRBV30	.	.	CAWSPSGYGYTF	TGTGCCTGGAGCCCCTCGGGGTATGGCTACACCTTC
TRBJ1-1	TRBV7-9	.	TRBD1	CASSLAQGARTEAFF	TGTGCCAGCAGCTTAGCTCAGGGGGCGCGCACTGAAGCTTTCTTT
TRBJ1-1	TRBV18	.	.	CASSGASEAFF	TGTGCCAGCTCGGGGGCCAGTGAAGCTTTCTTT
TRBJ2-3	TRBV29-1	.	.	CSARAGADTQYF	TGCAGCGCCCGAGCCGGGGCAGATACGCAGTATTTT
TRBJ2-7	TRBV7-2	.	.	CASSLNRGIPYEQYF	TGTGCCAGCAGCTTAAATCGGGGGATACCCTACGAGCAGTACTTC
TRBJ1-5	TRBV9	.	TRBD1	CASSPGTGQNQPQHF	TGTGCCAGCAGCCCCGGGACAGGCCAAAATCAGCCCCAGCATTTT
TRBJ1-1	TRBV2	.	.	CASSEAVTAPGTEAFF	TGTGCCAGCAGTGAAGCCGTGACAGCTCCCGGCACTGAAGCTTTCTTT
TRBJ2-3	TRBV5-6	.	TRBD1	CASSTLYYGTVIADTQYF	TGTGCCAGCAGCACACTTTATTACGGGACAGTTATCGCAGATACGCAGTATTTT
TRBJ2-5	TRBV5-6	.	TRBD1	CASSPGQVRIETQYF	TGTGCCAGCAGCCCTGGACAGGTTCGGATAGAGACCCAGTACTTC
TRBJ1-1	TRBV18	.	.	CASSPLGRATEAFF	TGTGCCAGCTCACCCCTCGGGAGGGCCACTGAAGCTTTCTTT
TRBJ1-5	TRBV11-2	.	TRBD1	CASSLATDRAPQHF	TGTGCCAGCAGCTTAGCAACCGACAGGGCACCCCAGCATTTT
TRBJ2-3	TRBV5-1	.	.	CASSLGGFTDTQYF	TGCGCCAGCAGCTTGGGAGGGTTCACAGATACGCAGTATTTT
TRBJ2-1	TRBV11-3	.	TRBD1	CASSWDRGLNEQFF	TGTGCCAGCAGCTGGGACAGGGGGCTCAATGAGCAGTTCTTC
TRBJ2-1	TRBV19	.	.	CASTRISNGGEQFF	TGTGCCAGTACCCGCATCTCGAACGGAGGTGAGCAGTTCTTC
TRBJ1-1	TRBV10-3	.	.	CAISESWGVGMNTEAFF	TGTGCCATCAGTGAGTCGTGGGGGGTCGGGATGAACACTGAAGCTTTCTTT
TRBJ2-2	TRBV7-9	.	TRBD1	CASSRAGGFSTGELFF	TGTGCCAGCAGCCGTGCAGGGGGCTTTAGCACCGGGGAGCTGTTTTTT
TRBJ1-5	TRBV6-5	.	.	CASRTSASQPQHF	TGTGCCAGCAGAACGAGTGCGAGTCAGCCCCAGCATTTT
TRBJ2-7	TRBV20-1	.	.	CSAKGAYEQYF	TGCAGTGCTAAGGGGGCCTACGAGCAGTACTTC
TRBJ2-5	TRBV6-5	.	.	CASSPRRNIQTQYF	TGTGCCAGCAGTCCCCGGCGGAACATCCAGACCCAGTACTTC
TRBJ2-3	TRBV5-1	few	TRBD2	CASSKGLAGGPGDTQYF	TGCGCCAGCAGCAAGGGACTAGCGGGGGGGCCGGGAGATACGCAGTATTTT
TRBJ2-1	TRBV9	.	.	CASSVVPSSYNEQFF	TGTGCCAGCAGCGTAGTACCGAGCTCCTACAATGAGCAGTTCTTC
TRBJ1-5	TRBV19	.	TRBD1	CASRDRGVRQPQHF	TGTGCCAGTAGGGACAGGGGGGTTCGTCAGCCCCAGCATTTT
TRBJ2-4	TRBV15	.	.	CATTTSAKNIQYF	TGTGCCACCACCACTAGCGCCAAAAACATTCAGTACTTC
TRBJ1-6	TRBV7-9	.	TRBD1	CASSLRTGGWDSPLHF	TGTGCCAGCAGCCTAAGGACAGGGGGATGGGATTCACCCCTCCACTTT
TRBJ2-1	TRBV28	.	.	CASSLVYNEQFF	TGTGCCAGCAGTCTTGTTTACAATGAGCAGTTCTTC
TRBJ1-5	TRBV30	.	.	CAWTKGSRGPQHF	TGTGCCTGGACTAAGGGGTCGCGGGGGCCCCAGCATTTT
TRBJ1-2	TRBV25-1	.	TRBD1	CASRGGWTGSSYGYTF	TGTGCCAGCAGGGGGGGGTGGACAGGGTCTTCTTATGGCTACACCTTC
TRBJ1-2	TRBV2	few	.	CASSRAGSGANYGYTF	TGTGCCAGCAGTCGAGCGGGGTCGGGGGCTAACTATGGCTACACCTTC
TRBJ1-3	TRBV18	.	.	CASSPRRDSTSGNTIYF	TGTGCCAGCTCACCACGGAGGGACTCCACCTCTGGAAACACCATATATTTT
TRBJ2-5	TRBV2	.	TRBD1	CASRRDRVTETQYF	TGTGCCAGCCGCCGGGACAGGGTTACAGAGACCCAGTACTTC